A single sample gave rise to the 15 T cell receptor beta chains below, sequenced in a study of T cell changes during pregnancy in multiple sclerosis. The method was immunoSEQ multiplex PCR; TCRdb's version includes in-frame clones alone and lacks a portion of them. The sample lists 30,000 to 35,000 clones; just over 85% were seen once. Material: CD4+ T cells from peripheral blood mononuclear cells, obtained in the first trimester of pregnancy. These receptors came from a female donor in good health, enrolled as a control in a pregnancy study.

The V and J genes are TRBV14 and TRBJ1-5; D uncertain. The CDR3 runs to 12 residues. V was clipped by 0 bases and J by 9 bases, with 6 bases between them. Germline V CDR1 and CDR2: SGHDN, FVKESK. CDR3: CASSQDEGPQHF. The CDR3 nucleotides are TGTGCCAGCAGCCAAGACGAGGGGCCCCAGCATTTT.

This clone has a single count. This sequence joins TRBV11-2 and TRBJ2-2; 12 bases align to TRBD2. The CDR3 runs 17 residues. CDR1 is SGHAT and CDR2 is FQNNGV in the germline V gene. With V trimmed by 5 bases and J by 4 bases, 8 bases remained unmatched. CDR3 region: CASSHPSGGASTGELFF. The DNA of the CDR3 is TGTGCCAGCAGCCACCCTAGCGGGGGGGCCTCCACCGGGGAGCTGTTTTTT.

The V call is TRBV2, the J call TRBJ2-2; TRBD2 aligns across 11 bases. This CDR3 has 14 amino acids. Per the germline V gene, CDR1 is SNHLY and CDR2 is FYNNEI. With V trimmed by 6 bases and J by 5 bases, 2 bases remained unmatched. The CDR3 nucleotides read TGTGCCAGCAGCCTAGCGGGGGGAACCGGGGAGCTGTTTTTT. Amino acid sequence: CASSLAGGTGELFF.

V and J are TRBV2 and TRBJ1-5; 8 bases agree with TRBD1. The CDR3 has 15 residues. The V gene's germline CDR1 is SNHLY and CDR2 FYNNEI. After removal of 8 bases from V and 3 bases from J, the junction contained 9 bases not matched to a gene. CDR3 residues: CASGKETGVNQPQHF. DNA of the CDR3: TGTGCCAGCGGAAAGGAGACAGGGGTCAATCAGCCCCAGCATTTT.

The chain employs TRBV18 and TRBJ1-2, with 7 bases identical to TRBD1. CDR1 and CDR2 from the germline V gene are KGHSH and LQKENI. The CDR3 contains 20 residues. The V gene end was trimmed by 0 bases and the J gene end by 1 base; junction bases not matched to a gene: 17. The CDR3 is CASSPPGLMDRTNINYGYTF. The CDR3 DNA reads TGTGCCAGCTCACCACCAGGGTTAATGGACAGGACGAATATTAACTATGGCTACACCTTC.

The V and J genes are TRBV14 and TRBJ1-1; TRBD1 matches 7 bases. Germline CDR1 and CDR2: SGHDN and FVKESK. The CDR3 contains 14 residues. V shed 1 base and J 6 bases; nucleotides not matched to a gene: 5. The CDR3: CASSQAGGSAEAFF. In nucleotides, the CDR3 is TGTGCCAGCAGCCAAGCAGGGGGTAGTGCTGAAGCTTTCTTT.

The chain has TRBV4-1 and TRBJ1-5, with D unclear. Deletions cut 4 bases from V and 2 bases from J, with 12 bases between. The CDR3 length is 15 residues. The germline V gene has CDR1 MGHRA and CDR2 YSYEKL. CDR3: CASSRGFLGNQPQHF. The CDR3 nucleotides are TGCGCCAGCAGCCGCGGTTTTTTGGGCAATCAGCCCCAGCATTTT.

The chain recombines TRBV4-3 with TRBJ2-5, with TRBD1 as a possible D gene (5 bases). The J call may be faulty, since TRBJ2-7 better matches the DNA end. This CDR3 comprises 15 residues. CDR1 is LGHNA, CDR2 YSLEER, per germline. In DNA, the CDR3 is TGCGCCAGCAGCCAAGATAGGGCAGGGATCTACGAGCAGTACTTC. Amino acids: CASSQDRAGIYEQYF.

The V and J genes are TRBV19 and TRBJ2-2; 7 bases align to TRBD1. CDR1 is LNHDA and CDR2 is SQIVND in the germline V gene (reference sequence). Germline trimming cut 4 bases from V and 8 bases from J; bases unmatched to any gene: 13. The CDR3 extends over 16 amino acids. CDR3 region: CASSRNRGRGTGELFF. CDR3 coding DNA: TGTGCCAGTAGTAGAAACAGGGGAAGGGGAACGGGGGAGCTGTTTTTT.

This clone was recorded once. The gene calls are TRBV18 and TRBJ1-4; 7 bases map to TRBD1. This CDR3 has 15 amino acids. J gave up 6 bases and V 0 bases, and 4 bases lay outside the gene matches. Germline loops: CDR1 KGHSH, CDR2 LQKENI. CDR3 sequence: CASSPPATGDEKLFF. DNA of the CDR3: TGTGCCAGCTCACCACCGGCAACAGGGGATGAAAAACTGTTTTTT. The full variable domain, its missing parts supplied by reference TRBV18 and TRBJ1-4, is NAGVMQNPRHLVRRRGQEARLRCSPMKGHSHVYWYRQLPEEGLKFMVYLQKENIIDESGMPKERFSAEFPKEGPSILRIQQVVRGDSAAYFCASSPPATGDEKLFFGSGTQLSVL.

The chain joins TRBV7-9 to TRBJ1-1, with TRBD1 as a possible D gene (5 bases). With 7 bases removed from V and 6 bases from J, the gap between germline ends came to 15 bases. In germline, CDR1 is SEHNR, CDR2 FQNEAQ (reference sequence). The CDR3 is made up of 13 amino acids. The CDR3 sequence is CASIEVGEAEAFF. The CDR3 DNA follows: TGTGCCAGCATCGAAGTGGGGGAGGCTGAAGCTTTCTTT.

The chain recombines TRBV2 with TRBJ1-6; tentative D call: TRBD1 (6 bases). CDR1 is SNHLY, CDR2 FYNNEI, per germline. Trimming stripped 2 bases from V and 10 bases from J, with 9 bases between. This CDR3 has 13 residues. CDR3 sequence: CASSEQGRSPLHF. The CDR3, as DNA: TGTGCCAGCAGTGAACAGGGGCGGTCACCCCTCCACTTT. Looking up the rest from reference TRBV2 and TRBJ1-6 gives the full variable domain: EPEVTQTPSHQVTQMGQEVILRCVPISNHLYFYWYRQILGQKVEFLVSFYNNEISEKSEIFDDQFSVERPDGSNFTLKIRSTKLEDSAMYFCASSEQGRSPLHFGNGTRLTVT.

The J gene is TRBJ2-2, the V gene TRBV7-3, with a possible D match to TRBD1 (5 bases). Germline V gene sequence: CDR1 SGHTA, CDR2 FQGTGA. Trimming pared 3 bases from V and 4 bases from J, leaving 12 bases between. The CDR3 has 15 residues. The CDR3 nucleotides are TGTGCCAGCAGCTTCGCAGGGTCGACCACCGGGGAGCTGTTTTTT. It translates to CASSFAGSTTGELFF.

The chain links TRBV7-8 to TRBJ2-2; 12 bases are shared with TRBD2. Germline values: CDR1 SGHVS, CDR2 FQNEAQ. V shed 5 bases, J shed 7 bases, and the junction held 5 bases outside the gene matches. The CDR3 totals 15 residues. CDR3 amino acids: CASSASGGAGGELFF. The CDR3 DNA reads as TGTGCCAGCAGCGCTAGCGGGGGGGCTGGCGGGGAGCTGTTTTTT.

The CDR3 region is CASSLVHLTSGDQETQYF. CDR3 nucleotides: TGTGCCAGCAGCTTAGTCCACCTGACTAGCGGGGACCAAGAGACCCAGTACTTC. The rearrangement uses TRBV11-1 and TRBJ2-5, with 11 bases that match TRBD2. The CDR3 runs to 18 residues. CDR1 and CDR2 from the germline V gene are SGHAT and FQDESV (reference sequence). The ends lost 1 base at V and 0 bases at J; junction bases unmatched: 7.